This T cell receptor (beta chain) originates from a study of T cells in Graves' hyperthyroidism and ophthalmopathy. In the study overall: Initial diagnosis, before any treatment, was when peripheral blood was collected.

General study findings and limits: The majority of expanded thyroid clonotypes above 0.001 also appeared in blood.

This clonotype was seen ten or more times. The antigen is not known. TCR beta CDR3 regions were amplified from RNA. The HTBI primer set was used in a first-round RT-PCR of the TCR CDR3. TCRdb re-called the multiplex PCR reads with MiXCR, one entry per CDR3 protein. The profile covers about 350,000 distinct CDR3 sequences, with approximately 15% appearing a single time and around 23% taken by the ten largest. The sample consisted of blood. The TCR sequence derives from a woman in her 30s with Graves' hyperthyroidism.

The CDR3 loop is CATSDPRGEDTIYF. CDR3 sequence (DNA): TGTGCCACCAGTGACCCACGGGGGGAGGACACCATATATTTT. V gene TRBV24-1 combines with J gene TRBJ1-3, with a weak D call TRBD1 (5 bases). The germline gives CDR1 KGHDR, CDR2 SFDVKD. The V gene lost 4 bases and the J gene lost 8 bases, with 14 bases spanning the gap. The CDR3 has 14 amino acids.